The sequence of this T cell receptor (beta chain) was determined in a study of CD8 T cells in ankylosing spondylitis. Study results and caveats: There was reportedly significant enrichment of clones that were disease-linked in matched ankylosing spondylitis synovial fluid. Clones linked to the disease showed a CD8+ phenotype. They occurred at relatively low frequencies in peripheral blood. Roughly 8 highly homologous variants made up a TCR beta motif that seemed to typify ankylosing spondylitis blood. Both synovial fluid and blood in reactive arthritis had previously been reported to carry some motif variants.

TCRdb re-analysed the 5' RACE reads in MiXCR, keeping a single row per CDR3 protein. The sample has about 450,000 distinct CDR3 sequences; about 25% are singletons. Only a few counts were recorded for this clonotype. What it binds is unknown. This CDR3 comprises 13 residues. Trimming removed 3 bases from V and 4 bases from J, with 7 bases in between. Per germline, CDR1 SGHDN and CDR2 FVKESK. Sequencing was carried out using blood, either unsorted or a sorted T cell fraction (not recorded which). The clonotype originates from a male donor with ankylosing spondylitis. V usage is TRBV14 and J usage is TRBJ1-5; possible D gene TRBD1, 6 bases. For the CDR3, the DNA is TGTGCCAGCAGCCAGACAGGTAATCAGCCCCAGCATTTT. Protein: CASSQTGNQPQHF. The full variable domain, rest sourced from reference TRBV14 and TRBJ1-5, is EAGVTQFPSHSVIEKGQTVTLRCDPISGHDNLYWYRRVMGKEIKFLLHFVKESKQDESGMPNNRFLAERTGGTYSTLKVQPAELEDSGVYFCASSQTGNQPQHFGDGTRLSIL.